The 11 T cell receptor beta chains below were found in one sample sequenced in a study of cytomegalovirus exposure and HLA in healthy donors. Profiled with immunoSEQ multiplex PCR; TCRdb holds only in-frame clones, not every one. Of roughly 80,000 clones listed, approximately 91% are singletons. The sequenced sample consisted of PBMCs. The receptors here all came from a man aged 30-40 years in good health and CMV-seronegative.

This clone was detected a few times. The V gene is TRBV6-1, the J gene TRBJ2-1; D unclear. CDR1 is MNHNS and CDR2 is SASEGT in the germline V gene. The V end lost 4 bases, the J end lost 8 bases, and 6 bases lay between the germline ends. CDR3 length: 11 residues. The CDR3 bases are TGTGCCAGCAGTGTATCTTATGAGCAGTTCTTC. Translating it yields CASSVSYEQFF.

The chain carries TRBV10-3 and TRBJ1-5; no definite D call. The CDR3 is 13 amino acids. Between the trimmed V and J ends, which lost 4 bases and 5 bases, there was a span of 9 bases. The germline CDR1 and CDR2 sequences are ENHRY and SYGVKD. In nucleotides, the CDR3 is TGTGCCATCAGTGGATCAGGTCATCAGCCCCAGCATTTT. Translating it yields CAISGSGHQPQHF.

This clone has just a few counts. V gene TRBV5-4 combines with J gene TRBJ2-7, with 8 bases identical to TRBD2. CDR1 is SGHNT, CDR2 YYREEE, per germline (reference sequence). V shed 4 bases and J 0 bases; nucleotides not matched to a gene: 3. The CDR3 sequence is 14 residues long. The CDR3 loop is CASSGGGSSYEQYF. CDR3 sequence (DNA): TGTGCCAGCAGCGGCGGGGGGAGCTCCTACGAGCAGTACTTC.

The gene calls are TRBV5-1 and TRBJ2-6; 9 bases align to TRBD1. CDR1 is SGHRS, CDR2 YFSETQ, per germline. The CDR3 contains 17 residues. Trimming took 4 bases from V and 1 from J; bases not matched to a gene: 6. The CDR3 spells CASSGRQGESGANVLTF. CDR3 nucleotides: TGCGCCAGCAGCGGACGACAGGGGGAATCTGGGGCCAACGTCCTGACTTTC.

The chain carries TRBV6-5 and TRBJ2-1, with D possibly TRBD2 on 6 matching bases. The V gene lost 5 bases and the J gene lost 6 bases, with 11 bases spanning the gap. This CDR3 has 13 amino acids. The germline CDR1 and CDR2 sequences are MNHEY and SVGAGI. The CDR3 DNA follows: TGTGCCAGCAGTCCAAGGAGGGGCAATGAGCAGTTCTTC. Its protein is CASSPRRGNEQFF.

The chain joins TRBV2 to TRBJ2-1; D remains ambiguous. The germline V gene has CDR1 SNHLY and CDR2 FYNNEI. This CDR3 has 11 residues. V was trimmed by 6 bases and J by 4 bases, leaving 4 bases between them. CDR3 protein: CASRSYNEQFF. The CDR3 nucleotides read TGTGCCAGCAGGAGTTACAATGAGCAGTTCTTC.

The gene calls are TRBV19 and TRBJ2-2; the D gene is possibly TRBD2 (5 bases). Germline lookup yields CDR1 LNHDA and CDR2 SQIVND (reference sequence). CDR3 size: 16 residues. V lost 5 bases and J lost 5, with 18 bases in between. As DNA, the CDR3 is TGTGCCAGTAGTGCTGGAGGTCGGGTAGGGACCGGGGAGCTGTTTTTT. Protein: CASSAGGRVGTGELFF.

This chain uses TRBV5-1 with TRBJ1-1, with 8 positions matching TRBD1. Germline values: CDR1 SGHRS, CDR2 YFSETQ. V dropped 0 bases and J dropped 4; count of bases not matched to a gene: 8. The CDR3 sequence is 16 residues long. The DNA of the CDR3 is TGCGCCAGCAGCTTGGACGGACAGGGTTGGGGCACTGAAGCTTTCTTT. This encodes CASSLDGQGWGTEAFF.

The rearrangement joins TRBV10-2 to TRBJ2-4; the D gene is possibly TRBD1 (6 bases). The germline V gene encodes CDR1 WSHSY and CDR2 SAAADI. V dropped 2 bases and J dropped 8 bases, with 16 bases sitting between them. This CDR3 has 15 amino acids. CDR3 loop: CASSEPTGPEDIQYF. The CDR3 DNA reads TGCGCCAGCAGTGAGCCCACAGGGCCGGAGGACATTCAGTACTTC.

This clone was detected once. The CDR3 here is CASSYSGGLEQYF. The DNA for the CDR3 is TGTGCCAGCAGTTACTCCGGAGGTCTCGAGCAGTACTTC. The chain is built from TRBV6-5 and TRBJ2-7; D might be TRBD2 (5 bases). In germline, CDR1 is MNHEY, CDR2 SVGAGI. The V and J ends lost 0 bases and 6 bases respectively, with 9 bases between them. The CDR3 covers 13 residues.

This CDR3 is CASSEQRSTGELFF. The CDR3 DNA sequence: TGTGCCAGCAGTGAACAGCGGAGCACCGGGGAGCTGTTTTTT. V usage is TRBV6-4 and J usage is TRBJ2-2; D is perhaps TRBD2 (5 bases). Germline CDR1 and CDR2: MRHNA and SNTAGT. This CDR3 is built from 14 residues. V lost 3 bases and J lost 4, with 9 bases in between.